This TCR beta chain was found in a study of blood T cells in healthy people across ages (dated by TCRdb to about 2015). Broadly, across the study: In model experiments, template switching captured roughly one uniquely barcoded TCR beta cDNA molecule for every two T cells. For two donors (one aged 18 to 30 and one aged 80 or older), the study analyzed two additional independent replicas of 1 million unique cDNA reads from the same blood draw. The donors were split into four age groups: young (average around 15 years), middle-aged (roughly 39), aged (over 55) and long-lived (approximately 80). To track age-related changes in TCR beta repertoire diversity, the study relied on deep sequencing normalized with unique cDNA molecular identifiers.

The roughly 39 donors, aged roughly 6 to 90 years, were systemically healthy Caucasian individuals from Russia. Approximately 9.3 milliliters of peripheral blood were collected from each donor into EDTA-treated Vacutainer tubes. PBMCs were isolated by Ficoll-Paque density-gradient centrifugation, with at least 6 million obtained per sample. Trizol reagent was used to extract total RNA from the PBMCs, yielding at least 6 micrograms per sample. The percentages of naive CD45RAhigh/CD27high T cells were determined by flow cytometry on a PBMC aliquot from every donor. The full study reports these points: There was a strong correlation between observed TCR beta diversity and the percentage of naive T cells measured by flow cytometry. Bulk unsorted PBMC profiling prevented conclusive comparison of naive and antigen-experienced compartments. As age increased, observed TCR beta diversity per million T cells dropped in a roughly linear way, and a significant reduction was already evident by age about 36. Estimates of total diversity from one million sequenced T cells were regarded as lower bounds and underestimates. The CMV infection status of donors was not known, potentially confounding age-related changes in expanded clonotypes. Compared with the aged group, the long-lived group had more naive CD4+ T cells, fewer expanded clones and increased TCR diversity, a pattern suggesting age selection.

Library construction relied on 5' RACE. TCRdb names Illumina HiSeq 2500 as the instrument used. A second PCR of about 6 to 12 cycles was run with a J-beta primer mix and a sample-barcoded 5' primer. Each TCR beta cDNA molecule received a unique molecular identifier from a template-switch 5' adaptor carrying 12 random nucleotides. Each sample yielded at least 3 million CDR3-containing paired-end reads. The Mint cDNA synthesis kit, primed by a TRBC-specific oligonucleotide, was used to synthesize first-strand cDNA from all RNA. All cDNA was treated with uracil-DNA glycosylase and then went through a first 18-cycle PCR with the universal primers M1SS and BC2_uni_R. The paper's processing steps were these. For normalization, 1 million high-quality reads, each with a distinct molecular identifier, were randomly selected from each sample. Reads sharing molecular identifiers were discarded rather than binned into consensus sequences. MiTCR, run with a Q25 quality threshold and the strictest error-elimination algorithm, handled CDR3 identification, clonotype clustering and error correction. A nonparametric unseen species model with Euler transformation was used to estimate lower-bound total TCR beta diversity. The public reads were reprocessed in TCRdb via fastp at Q25 and MiXCR, keeping in-frame beta chains. Every CDR3 protein is listed once, alongside the most common genes and DNA of its rows. TCRdb assigned the V and J calls; the authors' analysis was not used. The sample data list roughly 1,000,000 distinct CDR3 sequences, and almost 25% of these were observed just once. 0.65% to 0.95% of the sample rests with the top ten.

V gives up 8 bases and J gives up 5 bases, and the segment between their germline ends measures 13 bases. From its cysteine to its phenylalanine, the CDR3 spans 12 amino acids. The entry retains the CDR3 DNA only, 36 bases that are in frame from base 1. CDR1 and CDR2, per the germline V gene (reference sequence), are SSHAT and FNYEAQ. Comments on this clonotype: What this receptor recognizes is not known. Base qualities were left out, and no much larger clone turns up one base away.

This same sample was also taken into another study, of T cells of mothers and their children. The second study, in turn, reports: Nine systemically healthy Caucasian individuals, comprising three mothers and their six children, were included as donors. cDNA synthesis used all of the extracted RNA, with about 1.5 ug of RNA in each 15 ul reaction. In the second PCR, the M1S primer introduced both the sample barcodes and 2-4 random nucleotides. Over 8.5 million TCR beta CDR3 reads were obtained for each mother, and 3 million to 3.5 million reads were obtained for each child. TCR recombination output is similarly shaped by thymic selection in related and unrelated pairs, with a minor effect exerted by inherited differences. Normalized repertoire overlap was always slightly but never significantly higher in related than unrelated mother-child pairs. Persistent microchimeric T cell clones were not detected, at a sensitivity of around 99 clones per million clonotypes. Deep NGS was used in the study to compare the TCR beta repertoires of mothers and children and to look for features that separate related mother-child pairs from unrelated individuals. The mean age was about 37 +/- 4 years for the mothers and approximately 11 +/- 4 years for the children. After adapters were ligated using NEBNext reagents, the libraries underwent 100+100 nt paired-end sequencing on an Illumina HiSeq 2000. Mother and child libraries were prepared a month apart and sequenced in separate runs to prevent cross-contamination. For each donor, somewhere between about 450,000 and 2,000,000 distinct TCR beta clonotypes were identified. Naive TCR beta clonotypes were estimated from low-frequency clonotypes matched to each donor's FACS-determined naive share, without sorting.

The receptor comes from a girl aged 2-10 years in good health. Sample: blood. The V and J genes are TRBV7-7 and TRBJ2-7, with the D gene uncertain. The CDR3 reads as follows: CASGQVGNEQYF. The nucleotide sequence reads TGTGCCAGCGGGCAGGTTGGGAACGAGCAGTACTTC.